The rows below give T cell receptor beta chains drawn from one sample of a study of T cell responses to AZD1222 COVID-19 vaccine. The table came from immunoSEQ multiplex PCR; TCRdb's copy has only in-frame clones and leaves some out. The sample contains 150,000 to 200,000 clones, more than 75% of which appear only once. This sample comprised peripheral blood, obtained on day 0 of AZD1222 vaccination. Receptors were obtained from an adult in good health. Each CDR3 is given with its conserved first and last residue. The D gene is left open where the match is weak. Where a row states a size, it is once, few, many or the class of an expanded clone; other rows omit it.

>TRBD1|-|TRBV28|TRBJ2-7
CASSLPGQGSYEQYF
TGTGCCAGCAGTTTACCGGGACAGGGCTCCTACGAGCAGTACTTC
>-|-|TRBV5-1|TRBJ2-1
CASSRTSGAGVSNEQFF
TGCGCCAGCAGCAGGACCTCAGGGGCGGGAGTATCCAATGAGCAGTTCTTC
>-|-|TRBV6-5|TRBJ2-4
CASSYSRAGNIQYF
TGTGCCAGCAGTTACTCCAGGGCGGGAAACATTCAGTACTTC
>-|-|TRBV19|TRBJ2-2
CASSPGSQNTGELFF
TGTGCCAGTAGTCCCGGCAGTCAGAACACCGGGGAGCTGTTTTTT
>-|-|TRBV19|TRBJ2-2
CASSIGVNEAGELFF
TGTGCCAGTAGTATAGGCGTAAATGAAGCCGGGGAGCTGTTTTTT
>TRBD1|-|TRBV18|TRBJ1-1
CASSPLRDRGVGEAFF
TGTGCCAGCTCACCGCTCCGGGACAGGGGGGTTGGTGAAGCTTTCTTT
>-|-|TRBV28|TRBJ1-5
CASFGPQHF
TGTGCCAGTTTCGGTCCCCAGCATTTT
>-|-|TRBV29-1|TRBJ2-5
CSATRGGQYQETQYF
TGCAGCGCTACACGGGGGGGACAGTACCAAGAGACCCAGTACTTC
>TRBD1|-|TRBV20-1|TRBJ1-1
CSASPLDRGLGEAFF
TGCAGTGCTAGTCCTTTGGACAGGGGCTTAGGGGAAGCTTTCTTT
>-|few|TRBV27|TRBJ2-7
CASSLGNINEQYF
TGTGCCAGCAGTTTGGGGAACATCAACGAGCAGTACTTC
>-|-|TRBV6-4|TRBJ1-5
CASSDSPGRRQPQHF
TGTGCCAGCAGTGACTCACCAGGGAGACGCCAGCCCCAGCATTTT
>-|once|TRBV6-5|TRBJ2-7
CASTVGVYEQYF
TGTGCCAGCACCGTCGGGGTGTACGAGCAGTACTTC
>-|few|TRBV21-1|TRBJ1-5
CASSRGGTLCSNQPQHF
TGTGCCAGCAGCCGAGGGGGGACACTGTGTAGCAATCAGCCCCAGCATTTT
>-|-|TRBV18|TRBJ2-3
CASSPALTDTQYF
TGTGCCAGCTCACCTGCTCTCACAGATACGCAGTATTTT
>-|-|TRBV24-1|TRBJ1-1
CATSDSQGPTEAFF
TGTGCCACCAGTGATTCGCAGGGCCCTACTGAAGCTTTCTTT
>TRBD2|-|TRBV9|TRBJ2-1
CASSVALANYNEQFF
TGTGCCAGCAGCGTAGCACTAGCGAACTACAATGAGCAGTTCTTC
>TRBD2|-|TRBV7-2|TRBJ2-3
CASSLRKAGVPRDTQYF
TGTGCCAGCAGCCTTCGGAAAGCGGGGGTGCCTAGAGATACGCAGTATTTT
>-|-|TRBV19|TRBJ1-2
CASSIGQILNYGYTF
TGTGCCAGTAGTATTGGGCAGATACTTAACTATGGCTACACCTTC
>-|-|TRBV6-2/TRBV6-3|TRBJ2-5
CASSSGGMETQYF
TGTGCCAGCAGTTCCGGGGGTATGGAGACCCAGTACTTC
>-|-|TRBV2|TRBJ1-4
CASSGRGEKLFF
TGTGCCAGCAGTGGCAGGGGTGAAAAACTGTTTTTT
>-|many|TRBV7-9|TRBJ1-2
CASSLGSDYGYTF
TGTGCCAGCAGCTTAGGGTCGGACTATGGCTACACCTTC
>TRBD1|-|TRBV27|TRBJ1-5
CASRTGGGNQPQHF
TGTGCCAGCCGAACAGGGGGTGGCAATCAGCCCCAGCATTTT
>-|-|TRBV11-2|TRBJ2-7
CASSSPFYEQYF
TGTGCCAGCAGCTCCCCCTTCTACGAGCAGTACTTC
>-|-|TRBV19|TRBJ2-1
CASSIFGSSYNEQFF
TGTGCCAGTAGTATATTCGGGTCCTCCTACAATGAGCAGTTCTTC
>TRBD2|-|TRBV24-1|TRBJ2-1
CATSELAGGSYNEQFF
TGTGCCACCAGTGAATTAGCGGGAGGGTCCTACAATGAGCAGTTCTTC
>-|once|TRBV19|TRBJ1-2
CASSRSRGTLNYGYTF
TGTGCCAGTAGCAGGAGTCGGGGGACCCTAAACTATGGCTACACCTTC
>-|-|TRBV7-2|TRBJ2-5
CASSLSLGETQYF
TGTGCCAGCAGCTTATCCCTAGGAGAGACCCAGTACTTC
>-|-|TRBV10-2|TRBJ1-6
CASSSDWSSYNSPLHF
TGCGCCAGCAGTTCGGACTGGAGCTCCTATAATTCACCCCTCCACTTT
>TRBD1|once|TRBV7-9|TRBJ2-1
CASSLGDRGFRNEQFF
TGTGCCAGCAGCTTAGGGGACAGGGGTTTTCGCAATGAGCAGTTCTTC
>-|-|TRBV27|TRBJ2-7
CASSLGKGAYEQYF
TGTGCCAGCAGTTTGGGTAAGGGGGCCTACGAGCAGTACTTC
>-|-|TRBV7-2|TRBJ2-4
CASSFFSSRGNIQYF
TGTGCCAGCAGCTTCTTTTCCAGCCGGGGAAACATTCAGTACTTC
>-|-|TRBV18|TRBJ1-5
CASRGGVSQNQPQHF
TGTGCCAGTAGGGGAGGCGTTTCCCAGAATCAGCCCCAGCATTTT
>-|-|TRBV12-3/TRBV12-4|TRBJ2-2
CASSFGLGELFF
TGTGCCAGCAGTTTTGGGCTCGGGGAGCTGTTTTTT
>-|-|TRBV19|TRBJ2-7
CASSISGVTSYEQYF
TGTGCCAGTAGTATCTCGGGAGTTACCTCCTACGAGCAGTACTTC
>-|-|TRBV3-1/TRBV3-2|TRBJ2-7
CASSPIGEYYEQYF
TGTGCCAGCAGCCCCATAGGGGAGTACTACGAGCAGTACTTC
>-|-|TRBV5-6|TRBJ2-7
CASSSPLIRYEQYF
TGTGCCAGCAGCAGTCCACTCATACGGTACGAGCAGTACTTC
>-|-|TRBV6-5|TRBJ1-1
CASRTRAGTEAFF
TGTGCCAGCAGGACCAGGGCGGGGACTGAAGCTTTCTTT
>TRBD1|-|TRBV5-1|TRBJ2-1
CASSSGQSFNEQFF
TGCGCCAGCAGCTCGGGACAGAGTTTCAATGAGCAGTTCTTC
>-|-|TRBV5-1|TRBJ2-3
CASSLAGASTDTQYF
TGCGCCAGCAGCTTGGCCGGGGCGAGCACAGATACGCAGTATTTT
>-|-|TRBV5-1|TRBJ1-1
CASSLSSGRDTEAFF
TGCGCCAGCAGCTTGTCATCAGGGCGGGACACTGAAGCTTTCTTT
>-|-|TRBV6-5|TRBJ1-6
CASTLRRQDNSPLHF
TGTGCCAGCACCCTCAGGAGGCAGGATAATTCACCCCTCCACTTT
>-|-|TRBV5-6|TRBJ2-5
CASSNPGIQETQYF
TGTGCCAGCAGCAATCCCGGGATACAAGAGACCCAGTACTTC
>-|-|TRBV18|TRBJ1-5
CASSPGETQPQHF
TGTGCCAGCTCACCAGGAGAGACGCAGCCCCAGCATTTT
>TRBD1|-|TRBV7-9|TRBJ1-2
CASSLEGAPLYGYTF
TGTGCCAGCAGCTTAGAGGGGGCCCCACTCTATGGCTACACCTTC
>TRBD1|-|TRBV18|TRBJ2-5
CASSPPIFPLTGDLKETQYF
TGTGCCAGCTCACCACCGATTTTTCCTCTGACAGGGGACTTAAAAGAGACCCAGTACTTC
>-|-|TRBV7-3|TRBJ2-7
CASSPPGEGGEQYF
TGTGCCAGCAGCCCCCCGGGGGAAGGGGGCGAGCAGTACTTC
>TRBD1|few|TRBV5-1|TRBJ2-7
CASSLGGQGYEQYF
TGCGCCAGCAGCTTGGGGGGACAGGGTTACGAGCAGTACTTC
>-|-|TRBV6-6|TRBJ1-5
CASSYGQDQPQHF
TGTGCCAGCAGTTACGGGCAAGATCAGCCCCAGCATTTT
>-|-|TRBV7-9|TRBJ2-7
CASSDDSSLYEQYF
TGTGCCAGCAGCGACGACAGTTCACTCTACGAGCAGTACTTC
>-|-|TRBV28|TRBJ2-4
CASHPGLSFPAKNIQYF
TGTGCCAGCCACCCGGGACTTTCTTTCCCAGCCAAAAACATTCAGTACTTC
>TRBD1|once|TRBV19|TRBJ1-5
CASSMFRGQQPQHF
TGTGCCAGTAGTATGTTCAGGGGGCAGCAGCCCCAGCATTTT
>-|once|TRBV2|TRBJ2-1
CASSESLGQREQFF
TGTGCCAGCAGTGAATCCCTCGGACAGCGTGAGCAGTTCTTC
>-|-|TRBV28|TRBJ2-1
CASSFRYNEQFF
TGTGCCAGCAGTTTTCGATACAATGAGCAGTTCTTC
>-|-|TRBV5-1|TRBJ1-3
CASSLGLLLSGNTIYF
TGCGCCAGCAGCTTGGGTCTTCTTCTCTCTGGAAACACCATATATTTT
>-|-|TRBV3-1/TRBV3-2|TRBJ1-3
CASVGMDRTEDTIYF
TGTGCCAGCGTCGGAATGGACAGAACGGAAGACACCATATATTTT
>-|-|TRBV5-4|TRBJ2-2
CASSLVGVNTGELFF
TGTGCCAGCAGCTTGGTAGGGGTGAACACCGGGGAGCTGTTTTTT
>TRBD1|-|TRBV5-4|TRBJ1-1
CASSFGTGRLGTEAFF
TGTGCCAGCAGCTTTGGGACAGGGAGGTTGGGTACTGAAGCTTTCTTT
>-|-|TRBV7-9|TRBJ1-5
CASSPGQARNQPQHF
TGTGCCAGCAGCCCGGGGCAGGCGCGCAATCAGCCCCAGCATTTT